This TCR beta chain was sequenced for a study of cytomegalovirus exposure and HLA in healthy donors. It was with 60 Vbeta and 13 Jbeta primers that the PCR ran. Per the original methods: About 11 million shared chains were among the about 80 million unique TCR beta chains that a later analysis counted. Clones were sequenced by immunoSEQ multiplex PCR, and TCRdb holds only the in-frame ones, with some missing. V and J calls plus clone size are reproduced from that table; the DNA served to infer D and trimming. Among roughly 180,000 clones listed, over 60% were seen once. The sequenced material came from PBMCs. This sequence originates from a man aged 50 to 60 in good health and CMV-seropositive.

CDR3 residues: CATSRGSGDGTDTQYF. The CDR3 coding sequence is TGTGCCACCAGCAGGGGTAGCGGGGACGGTACAGATACGCAGTATTTT. This chain links TRBV15 with TRBJ2-3; TRBD2 aligns across 8 bases. CDR1 and CDR2 (germline): LNHNV, YYDKDF (reference sequence). The CDR3 totals 16 residues. V lost 3 bases and J lost 3; bases outside the gene matches: 8.